This T cell receptor beta chain was observed in a study of PD-1 blockade in classical Hodgkin lymphoma (dated by TCRdb to 2020 to 2022). Some background on the complete study: Nivolumab dosing was 3 mg/kg intravenously every 2 weeks, continuing until either disease progression or unacceptable toxicity. A peripheral blood immune signature of response to PD-1 blockade in classical Hodgkin lymphoma was defined using TCR beta sequencing and CyTOF. Study-wide findings and limitations: Newly diagnosed patients were reported to have lower baseline TCR diversity than healthy donors, and relapsed/refractory patients were reported to have lower baseline TCR diversity still. The study was limited to a single clinical trial cohort, and causes of repertoire differences, possibly disease activity or prior therapy, remained undefined. Diversity was lower in patients who began nivolumab less than 1 year after ASCT, so these patients were left out of later analyses to avoid confounding by immune reconstitution. Baseline diversity similar to that of newly diagnosed patients was observed in trial patients achieving complete response, whereas significantly lower diversity was observed in partial responders and progressors. A significant rise by C4D1 was seen in CD4+ but not CD8+ TCR diversity (p=0.0027 vs p=0.16), with the rise being most apparent in complete responders (p=0.02).

The time point tag for this specimen amounts to: cycle 1 day 1 (C1D1), immediately before nivolumab initiation. All trial patients had relapsed after autologous stem cell transplantation, with cohorts A, B and C differing in prior brentuximab vedotin exposure. The trial cohort comprised roughly 50 patients with relapsed/refractory classical Hodgkin lymphoma whose best overall responses were complete response, partial response or progressive disease. Single-agent nivolumab was administered to trial patients in the multi-cohort phase II CheckMate 205 trial. An independent review committee assessed best overall response by applying the 2007 International Working Group response criteria. PBMCs from the trial were collected at three points: immediately before nivolumab initiation (C1D1), and during therapy at cycle 2 day 1 and cycle 4 day 1. After peripheral blood was drawn into 8 mL Vacutainer Cell Preparation Tubes, PBMCs were isolated by centrifugation and then cryopreserved.

Genomic DNA was extracted with the Qiagen DNeasy kit from unsorted PBMCs and from negatively selected CD4+ and CD8+ fractions. TCR beta CDR3 regions were amplified by immunoSEQ multiplex PCR using primers annealing to V and J segments. Amplification bias was minimized using a synthetic immune receptor repertoire, and residual bias was removed computationally after sequencing. In the original analysis: Custom Python scripts were used to quantify repertoire diversity as the Shannon entropy index. The unsorted, CD4+ and CD8+ repertoires were each analyzed separately, with the exception of combined analyses, where CD4+ and CD8+ sequences were merged in silico. Clonal expansion was defined as at least a 2-fold frequency increase after treatment relative to C1D1, with a pseudocount of 0.5 for undetected baseline clones. Singleton clones were defined as clones with 0 or 1 copy at C1D1, and non-singleton clones were defined as clones with 2 or more copies. By matching protein sequences in sorted samples from the same patient, clones expanded in unsorted samples were annotated as CD4+, CD8+ or unknown. Wilcoxon tests on paired samples were used to test diversity changes from C1D1 to C4D1. TCRdb carries this immuneACCESS record with in-frame sequences only. Its versions omit some clonotypes, under half of them owing to an unresolved V gene in the studies checked, with the rest unexplained. The V and J calls and the clone size are those of that table, but D and trimming were determined from the DNA. This sample comprises tens of thousands of clones, 85% to 95% of them detected only once. In total, the top ten clones hold 8% of the sample.

The CDR3 numbers 13 residues from cysteine through phenylalanine. CDR3 DNA only is kept here, 39 bases in frame from base 1. Clipping removes 7 bases from V and 6 bases from J, with 6 as the unmatched junction base count. CDR1 SGDLS and CDR2 YYNGEE are derived from the germline V gene. A remark on this clone: Its binding antigen is unknown. Base qualities are not provided; no much larger clone lies one nucleotide away.

The sample in question was peripheral blood mononuclear cells (PBMCs), obtained at baseline. The TCR originated in a human donor with classical Hodgkin lymphoma. The chain is assembled from TRBV9 and TRBJ2-2; a stretch of 7 junction bases matches TRBD2. The encoded CDR3 is CASARGEAGELFF. DNA sequence: TGTGCCAGCGCCCGGGGGGAGGCCGGGGAGCTGTTTTTT.